The following is a TCR beta chain sequence with its context. The trim removed 4 bases at V and 8 bases at J, leaving 11 bases unmatched. Germline CDR1 is SGHTA and CDR2 is FQGNSA. The CDR3 extends over 17 amino acids. These data belong to a study of technical replicates of blood from a few donors. Clones were read by immunoSEQ multiplex PCR, and TCRdb kept only the in-frame ones, dropping some. Altogether tens of thousands of clones are present, approximately 78% being singletons, with the ten largest covering 3% to 5%. The material sequenced was PBMCs. The V and J genes are TRBV7-2 and TRBJ2-1; 13 bases are a match to TRBD2. The clonotype comes from a human donor in good health. Some clones in this sample may be carry-over from other donors' samples. The CDR3 DNA sequence: TGTGCCAGCAGCTCCACTGGACTAGCGGGAGTAGTCCATGAGCAGTTCTTC. Translating it yields CASSSTGLAGVVHEQFF.